Listed here are 4 T cell receptor beta chains from one sample, sequenced in a study of blood T cell repertoires in COVID-19. This table comes from immunoSEQ multiplex PCR, and its TCRdb copy is limited to in-frame clones, with some not included. The profile shows tens of thousands of clones, just under 85% of them singletons. Sequenced material: peripheral blood. The receptors come from a man aged 65-85 years with acute or convalescent COVID-19.

The V gene is TRBV9, the J gene TRBJ2-1; tentatively, D is TRBD2 (6 bases). Trimming removed 3 bases from V and 8 bases from J, with 21 bases in between. Germline V lookup: CDR1 SGDLS, CDR2 YYNGEE. This CDR3 has 16 amino acids. CDR3 DNA sequence: TGTGCCAGCAGCGGCAGGGACTTCCTTGGAGGCGATGAGCAGTTCTTC. Translating gives CASSGRDFLGGDEQFF.

The table lists this clone with a count of one. This chain links TRBV5-1 with TRBJ2-5, with TRBD2 matching over 14 bases. The germline CDR1 and CDR2 sequences are SGHRS and YFSETQ. The ends lost 2 bases at V and 2 bases at J; junction bases unmatched: 11. There are 19 residues in the CDR3. The chain's CDR3 is CASSFPRTSGGQVQETQYF. The CDR3 DNA reads as TGCGCCAGCAGCTTTCCCCGGACTAGCGGGGGGCAGGTACAAGAGACCCAGTACTTC.

The genes are TRBV18 and TRBJ1-2; D remains unclear. Trimming shortened V by 1 base and J by 6 bases, and 12 bases separated the two germline ends. Per the germline V gene, CDR1 is KGHSH and CDR2 is LQKENI. The CDR3 spans 14 residues. The CDR3 DNA follows: TGTGCCAGCTCACCACTGGAGACGGTTGATGGCTACACCTTC. Residues: CASSPLETVDGYTF.

This chain links TRBV2 with TRBJ1-1; TRBD1 might be the D (5 bases). The V and J ends lost 3 bases and 7 bases respectively, with 9 bases between them. The CDR3 loop spans 12 amino acids. Germline-derived CDR1 and CDR2 are SNHLY and FYNNEI. The CDR3 is CASSDRVGEAFF. CDR3 nucleotide sequence: TGTGCCAGCAGTGACAGGGTAGGTGAAGCTTTCTTT. Combining the CDR3 with reference TRBV2 and TRBJ1-1 gives the whole variable domain EPEVTQTPSHQVTQMGQEVILRCVPISNHLYFYWYRQILGQKVEFLVSFYNNEISEKSEIFDDQFSVERPDGSNFTLKIRSTKLEDSAMYFCASSDRVGEAFFGQGTRLTVV.